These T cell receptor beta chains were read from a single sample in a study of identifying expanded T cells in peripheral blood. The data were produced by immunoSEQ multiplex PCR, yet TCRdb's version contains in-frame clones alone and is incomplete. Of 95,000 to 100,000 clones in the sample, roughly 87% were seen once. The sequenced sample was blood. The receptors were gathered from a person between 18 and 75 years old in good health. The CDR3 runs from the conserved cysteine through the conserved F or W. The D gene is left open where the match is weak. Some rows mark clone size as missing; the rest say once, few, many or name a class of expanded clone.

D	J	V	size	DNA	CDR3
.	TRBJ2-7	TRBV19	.	TGTGCCAGTAGTATGGCCTTGGGCGGGCCCTACGAGCAGTACTTC	CASSMALGGPYEQYF
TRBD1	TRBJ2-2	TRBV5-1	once	TGCGCCAGTGGGGAAGGGGGCGCGTACACCGGGGAGCTGTTTTTT	CASGEGGAYTGELFF
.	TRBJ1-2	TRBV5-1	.	TGCGCCAGCAGCTTGGATCAGGGGCGCACCTATGGCTACACCTTC	CASSLDQGRTYGYTF
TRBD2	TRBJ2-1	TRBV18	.	TGTGCCAGCTCACAAGGCGGGGGTCGAACATACAATGAGCAGTTCTTC	CASSQGGGRTYNEQFF
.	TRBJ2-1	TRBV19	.	TGTGCCAGTACCCCAAGTGGCGGCTCCCAAAGCTCCTACAATGAGCAGTTCTTC	CASTPSGGSQSSYNEQFF
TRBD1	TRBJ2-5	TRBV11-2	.	TGTGCCACACAGACAGGGGGCGGAGAGACCCAGTACTTC	CATQTGGGETQYF
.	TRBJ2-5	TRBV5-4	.	TGTGCCAGCAGCCGAGTTCTTGTGGGGGCTGAGGAGACCCAGTACTTC	CASSRVLVGAEETQYF
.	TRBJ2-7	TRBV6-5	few	TGTGCCAGCGGGTACGAGCAGTACTTC	CASGYEQYF
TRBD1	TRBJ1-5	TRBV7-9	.	TGTGCCAGCAGCTCGGACAGGGTCAATCAGCCCCAGCATTTT	CASSSDRVNQPQHF
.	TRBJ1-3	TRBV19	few	TGTGCCAGTAGTATTGGCGGGTATGGAAACACCATATATTTT	CASSIGGYGNTIYF
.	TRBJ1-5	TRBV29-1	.	TGCAGCGTTCAGCAGGGCAGTAATCAGCCCCAGCATTTT	CSVQQGSNQPQHF
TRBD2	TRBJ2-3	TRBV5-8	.	TGTGCCAGCAGCTTTTGGACTAGCGGGAGCACAGATACGCAGTATTTT	CASSFWTSGSTDTQYF
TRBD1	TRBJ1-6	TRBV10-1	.	TGCGCCACCCTACAGGGGGTATCCTATAATTCACCCCTCCACTTT	CATLQGVSYNSPLHF
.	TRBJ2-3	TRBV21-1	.	TGTGCCAGCAGCATAGGTTGGAGTTGGACCATTGGAAAACTTACGCAGTATTTT	CASSIGWSWTIGKLTQYF
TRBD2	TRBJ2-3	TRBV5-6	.	TGTGCCAGCAGGCGGGGGGTGTCAGATACGCAGTATTTT	CASRRGVSDTQYF
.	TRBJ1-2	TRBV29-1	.	TGCAGCGTTGAAATGACAGACGCGGGCTATGGCTACACCTTC	CSVEMTDAGYGYTF